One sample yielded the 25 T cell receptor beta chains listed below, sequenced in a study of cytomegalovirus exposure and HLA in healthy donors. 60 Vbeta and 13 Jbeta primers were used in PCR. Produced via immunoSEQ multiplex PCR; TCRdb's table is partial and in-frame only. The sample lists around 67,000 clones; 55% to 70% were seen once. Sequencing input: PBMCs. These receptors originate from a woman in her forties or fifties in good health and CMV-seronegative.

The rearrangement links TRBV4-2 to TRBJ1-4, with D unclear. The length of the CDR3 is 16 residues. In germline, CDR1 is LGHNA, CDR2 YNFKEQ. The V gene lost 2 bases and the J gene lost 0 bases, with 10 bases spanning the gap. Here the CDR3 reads CASSQSRGTTNEKLFF. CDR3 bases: TGTGCCAGCAGCCAATCCCGGGGAACAACTAATGAAAAACTGTTTTTT.

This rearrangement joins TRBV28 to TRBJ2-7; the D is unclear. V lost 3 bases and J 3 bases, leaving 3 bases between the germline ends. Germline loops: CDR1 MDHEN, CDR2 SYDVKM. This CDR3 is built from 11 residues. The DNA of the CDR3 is TGTGCCAGCAGTTTGCGCTACGAGCAGTACTTC. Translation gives CASSLRYEQYF.

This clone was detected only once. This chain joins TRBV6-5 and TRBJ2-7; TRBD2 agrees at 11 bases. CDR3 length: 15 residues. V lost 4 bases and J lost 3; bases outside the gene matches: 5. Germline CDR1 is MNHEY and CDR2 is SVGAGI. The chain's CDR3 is CASSSLAGGDYEQYF. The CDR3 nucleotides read TGTGCCAGCAGTTCCCTAGCGGGAGGTGACTACGAGCAGTACTTC.

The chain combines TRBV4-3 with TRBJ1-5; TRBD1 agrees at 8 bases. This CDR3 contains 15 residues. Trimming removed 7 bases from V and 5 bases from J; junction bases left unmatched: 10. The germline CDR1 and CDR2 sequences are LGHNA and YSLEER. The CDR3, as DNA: TGCGCCAGCACCCCTACTCTGACAGGGGATCAGCCCCAGCATTTT. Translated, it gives CASTPTLTGDQPQHF.

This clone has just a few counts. The CDR3 reads CASSSPTGEGGPSYEQYF. The CDR3 nucleotides read TGTGCCAGCAGCTCCCCCACAGGGGAAGGCGGGCCTTCCTACGAGCAGTACTTC. J is TRBJ2-7 and V is TRBV5-5; TRBD1 matches 7 bases. Trimming took 3 bases from V and 1 from J; bases not matched to a gene: 16. This CDR3 has 18 amino acids. Germline values: CDR1 SGHKS, CDR2 YYEKEE (reference sequence). The full variable domain, with the rest looked up from reference TRBV5-5 and TRBJ2-7, is DAGVTQSPTHLIKTRGQQVTLRCSPISGHKSVSWYQQVLGQGPQFIFQYYEKEERGRGNFPDRFSARQFPNYSSELNVNALLLGDSALYLCASSSPTGEGGPSYEQYFGPGTRLTVT.

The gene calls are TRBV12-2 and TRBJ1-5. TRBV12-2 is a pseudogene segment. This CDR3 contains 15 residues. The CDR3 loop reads CKLLRDQLGYQPQHF. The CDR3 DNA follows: TGCAAACTATTACGGGATCAACTAGGATATCAGCCCCAGCATTTT.

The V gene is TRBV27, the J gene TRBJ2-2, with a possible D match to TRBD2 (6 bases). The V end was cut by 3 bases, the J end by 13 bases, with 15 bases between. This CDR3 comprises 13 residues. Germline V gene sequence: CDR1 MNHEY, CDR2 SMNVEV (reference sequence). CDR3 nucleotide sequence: TGTGCCAGCAGTTTTGGTGGAGGGCTTGGGCTGTTTTTT. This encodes CASSFGGGLGLFF.

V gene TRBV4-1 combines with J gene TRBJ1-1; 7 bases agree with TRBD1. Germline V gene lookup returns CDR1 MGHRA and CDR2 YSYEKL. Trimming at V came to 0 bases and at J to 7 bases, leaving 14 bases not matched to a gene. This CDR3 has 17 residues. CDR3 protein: CASSQDSTTGAHYEAFF. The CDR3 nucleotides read TGCGCCAGCAGCCAAGATTCGACTACAGGGGCCCACTATGAAGCTTTCTTT.

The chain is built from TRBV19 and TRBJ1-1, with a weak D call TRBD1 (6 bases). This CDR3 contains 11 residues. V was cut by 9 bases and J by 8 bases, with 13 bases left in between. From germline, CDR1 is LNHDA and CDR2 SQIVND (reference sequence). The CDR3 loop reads CASRTGIEAFF. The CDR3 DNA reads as TGTGCCAGCCGTACAGGGATCGAAGCTTTCTTT.

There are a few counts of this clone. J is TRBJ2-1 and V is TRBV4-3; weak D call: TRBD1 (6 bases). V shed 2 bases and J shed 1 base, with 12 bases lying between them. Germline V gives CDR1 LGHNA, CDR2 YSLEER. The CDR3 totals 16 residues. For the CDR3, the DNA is TGCGCCAGCAGCCAATCAGGGGCCCCTTCCTACAATGAGCAGTTCTTC. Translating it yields CASSQSGAPSYNEQFF.

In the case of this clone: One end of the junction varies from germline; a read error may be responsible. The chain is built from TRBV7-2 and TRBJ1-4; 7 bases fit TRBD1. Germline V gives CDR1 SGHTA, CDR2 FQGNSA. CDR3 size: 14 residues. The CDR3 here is CASTLGGSGEKLFF. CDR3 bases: TGTGCCAGCACCTTAGGGGGCAGCGGGGAAAAACTGTTTTTT.

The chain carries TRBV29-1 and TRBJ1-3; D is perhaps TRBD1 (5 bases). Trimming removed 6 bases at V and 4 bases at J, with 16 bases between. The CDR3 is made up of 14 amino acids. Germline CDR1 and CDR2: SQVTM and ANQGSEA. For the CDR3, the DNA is TGCAGCGTGAGTGTGGGGGGATCCGGAAACACCATATATTTT. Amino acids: CSVSVGGSGNTIYF.

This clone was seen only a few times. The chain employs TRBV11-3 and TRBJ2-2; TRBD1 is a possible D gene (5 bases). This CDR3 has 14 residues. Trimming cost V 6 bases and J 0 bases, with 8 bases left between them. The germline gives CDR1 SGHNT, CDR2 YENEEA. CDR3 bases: TGTGCCAGCAGAAGGGGTACGAACACCGGGGAGCTGTTTTTT. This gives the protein CASRRGTNTGELFF. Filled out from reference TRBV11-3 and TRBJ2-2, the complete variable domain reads EAGVVQSPRYKIIEKKQPVAFWCNPISGHNTLYWYLQNLGQGPELLIRYENEEAVDDSQLPKDRFSAERLKGVDSTLKIQPAELGDSAVYLCASRRGTNTGELFFGEGSRLTVL.

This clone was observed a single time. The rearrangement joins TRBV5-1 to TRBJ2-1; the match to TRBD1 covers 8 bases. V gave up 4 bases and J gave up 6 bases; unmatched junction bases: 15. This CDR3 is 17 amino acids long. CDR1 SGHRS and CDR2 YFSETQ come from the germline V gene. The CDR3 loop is CASSSENRGVLLNEQFF. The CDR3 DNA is TGCGCCAGCAGCAGCGAGAACAGGGGGGTCCTTCTCAATGAGCAGTTCTTC.

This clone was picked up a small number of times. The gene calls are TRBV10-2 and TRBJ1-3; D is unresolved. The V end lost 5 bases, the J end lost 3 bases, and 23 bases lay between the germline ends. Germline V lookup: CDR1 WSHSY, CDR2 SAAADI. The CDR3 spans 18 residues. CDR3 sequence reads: CASSLIPGLSSRGNTIYF. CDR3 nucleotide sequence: TGCGCCAGCAGTCTCATTCCGGGATTATCCTCCCGTGGAAACACCATATATTTT.

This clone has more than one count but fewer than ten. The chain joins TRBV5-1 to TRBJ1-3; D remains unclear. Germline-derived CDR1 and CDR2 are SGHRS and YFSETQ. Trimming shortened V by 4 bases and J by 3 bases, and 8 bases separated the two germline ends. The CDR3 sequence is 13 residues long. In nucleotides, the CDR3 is TGCGCCAGCAGCGCGGGAGGTGGAAACACCATATATTTT. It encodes CASSAGGGNTIYF. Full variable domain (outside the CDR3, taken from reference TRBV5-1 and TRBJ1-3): KAGVTQTPRYLIKTRGQQVTLSCSPISGHRSVSWYQQTPGQGLQFLFEYFSETQRNKGNFPGRFSGRQFSNSRSEMNVSTLELGDSALYLCASSAGGGNTIYFGEGSWLTVV.

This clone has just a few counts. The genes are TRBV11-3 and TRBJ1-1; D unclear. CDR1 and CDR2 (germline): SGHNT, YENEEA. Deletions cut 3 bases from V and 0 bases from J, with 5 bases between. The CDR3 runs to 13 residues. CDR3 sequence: CASSFNMNTEAFF. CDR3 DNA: TGTGCCAGCAGCTTTAACATGAACACTGAAGCTTTCTTT.

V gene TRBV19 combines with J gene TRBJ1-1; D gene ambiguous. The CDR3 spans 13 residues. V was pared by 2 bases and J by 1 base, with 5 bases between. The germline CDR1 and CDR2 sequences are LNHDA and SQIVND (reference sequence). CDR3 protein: CASSISKNTEAFF. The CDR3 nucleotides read TGTGCCAGTAGTATATCTAAGAACACTGAAGCTTTCTTT.

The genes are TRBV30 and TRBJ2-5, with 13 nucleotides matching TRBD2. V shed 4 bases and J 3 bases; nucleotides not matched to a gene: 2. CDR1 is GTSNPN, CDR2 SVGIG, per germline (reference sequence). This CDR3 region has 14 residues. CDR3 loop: CAWTTSGREETQYF. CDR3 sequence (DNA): TGTGCCTGGACCACTAGCGGGAGGGAAGAGACCCAGTACTTC.

The CDR3 nucleotides read TGTGCCAGCAGCTTAAACTCCGGGACTAGCGGGAAGCTAGACGAGCAGTACTTC. It yields the protein CASSLNSGTSGKLDEQYF. This rearrangement joins TRBV11-3 to TRBJ2-7; 13 bases are a match to TRBD2. This CDR3 contains 18 residues. V dropped 2 bases and J dropped 5; count of bases not matched to a gene: 12. Germline loops: CDR1 SGHNT, CDR2 YENEEA.

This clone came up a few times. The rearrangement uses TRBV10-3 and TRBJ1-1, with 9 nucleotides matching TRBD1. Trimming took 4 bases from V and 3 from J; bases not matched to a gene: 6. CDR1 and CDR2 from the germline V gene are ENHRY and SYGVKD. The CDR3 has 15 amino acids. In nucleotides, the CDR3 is TGTGCCATCAGTGGACACAGGGGGCTCGACACTGAAGCTTTCTTT. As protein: CAISGHRGLDTEAFF.

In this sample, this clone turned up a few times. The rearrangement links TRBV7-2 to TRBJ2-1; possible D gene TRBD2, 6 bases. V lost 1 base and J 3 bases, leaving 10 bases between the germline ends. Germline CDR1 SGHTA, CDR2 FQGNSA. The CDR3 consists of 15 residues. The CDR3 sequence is CASSLDPGVYNEQFF. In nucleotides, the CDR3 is TGTGCCAGCAGCTTAGACCCGGGAGTCTACAATGAGCAGTTCTTC.

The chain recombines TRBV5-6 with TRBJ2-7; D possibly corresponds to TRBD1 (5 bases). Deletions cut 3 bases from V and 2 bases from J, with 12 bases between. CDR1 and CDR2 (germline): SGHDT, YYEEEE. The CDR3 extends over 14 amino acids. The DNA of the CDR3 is TGTGCCAGCAGCTCCCGACAGATTACCTACGAGCAGTACTTC. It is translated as CASSSRQITYEQYF.

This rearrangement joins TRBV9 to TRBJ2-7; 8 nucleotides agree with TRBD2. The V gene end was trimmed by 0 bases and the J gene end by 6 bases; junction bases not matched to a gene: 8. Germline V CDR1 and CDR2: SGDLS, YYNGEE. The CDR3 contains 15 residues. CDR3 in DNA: TGTGCCAGCAGCGTAGGGGGAGCGGGAGTGGGCGAGCAGTACTTC. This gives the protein CASSVGGAGVGEQYF.

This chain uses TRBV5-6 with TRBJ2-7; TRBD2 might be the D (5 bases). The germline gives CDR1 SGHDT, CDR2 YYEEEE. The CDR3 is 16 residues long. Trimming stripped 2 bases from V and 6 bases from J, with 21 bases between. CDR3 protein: CASSFFGSSGMGEQYF. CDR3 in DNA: TGTGCCAGCAGCTTTTTCGGGTCGTCGGGGATGGGCGAGCAGTACTTC.